The following is a T cell receptor beta chain sequence with its context. What antigen it recognizes has not been identified. No base quality values were provided; no much bigger clone lies one nucleotide off. Enrolling through a virtual design, the prospective study's participants ranged in age from roughly 18 to 95 years and lived across roughly 24 United States geographic areas. To assign participants to cohorts, the prospective study relied on clinical history that participants themselves reported in a screening survey and a study questionnaire. ImmuneRACE Cohort 3 recovered participants were defined by two consecutive negative NP/OP PCR tests, healthcare professional clearance, or symptom resolution. Each participant in the prospective study had whole blood, serum and a nasopharyngeal or oropharyngeal swab collected by mobile phlebotomists. Prospective study participants could optionally give additional blood draws and questionnaires over a roughly two-month period. Prospective study blood samples were shipped either frozen or at room temperature before DNA extraction.

The entry originates in a study of blood T cell repertoires in COVID-19 (dated by TCRdb to 2018 to 2020). Turning to the overall study: The collaborator samples originated in the United States, Italy and Spain and spanned the acute and convalescent phases of COVID-19. A de-identified subject ID, COVID-19 status, age in years and sex were almost always included in the sample metadata. The dataset comprised deeply sampled blood TCRbeta repertoires from subjects exposed to, actively infected with, or recovered from COVID-19. The material from the prospective study consisted of cDNA or gDNA derived from T cells, B-cell-depleted T cells, or PBMCs. Samples came from the ongoing ImmuneRACE study (first 160 participants) plus 1,254 subjects from 6 global collaborators. HLA class I and class II types, where available, came from metadata supplied by the sample provider rather than from assay-based typing. The repertoires were released in a freely available public database intended as a resource for research on the immune response to SARS-CoV-2. General findings and caveats noted by the study authors: The amount of clinical and demographic metadata varied by source and participant and was provided uncurated.

Trimming accounts for 4 bases at V and 5 bases at J, while the number of junction bases matched to no gene is 6. The CDR3 measures 14 amino acids from cysteine to phenylalanine. The retained sequence is limited to the CDR3, 42 bases, with the frame set at the first base. From a lookup of the germline V gene, CDR1 and CDR2 are MNHEY and SVGAGI. TCRbeta CDR3 regions were amplified from genomic DNA using the immunoSEQ Assay, a bias-controlled multiplex PCR. The source study handled its data this way. Within the assay, amplification of reference gene primers was used to estimate how many nucleated cells each sample contained. Sequence reads were collapsed and filtered to measure the absolute abundance of every unique TCRbeta CDR3 rearrangement. For each sample, productive Simpson clonality was calculated as the square root of Simpson's diversity index over productive rearrangements. This is the immuneACCESS table as TCRdb keeps it, with only in-frame sequences that have V and J called. A part of the clones is gone; compared with another copy, unresolved V genes explain less than half, and the rest is unexplained. V, J and clone size are those of that table, while D and trimming were read from the DNA. The sample includes around 300,000 clones, with 89% observed a single time. The ten largest clones represent less than 2% of the sample.

The sequence links TRBV6-5 to TRBJ2-7; 9 bases in the middle match TRBD1. The source material was PBMCs or T cells enriched from blood (not recorded which). The TCR was taken from a woman in her forties who had recovered from COVID-19. The CDR3 region: CASSFTRQGDEQYF. Here is the DNA: TGTGCCAGCAGTTTCACGCGACAGGGGGACGAGCAGTACTTC.